The clone carrying this T cell receptor beta chain was observed a handful of times. What it recognizes is unknown. These data originate in a study of identical twins. Per the germline V gene, CDR1 is DFQATT and CDR2 is SNEGSKA (reference sequence). V gave up 5 bases and J gave up 7 bases; unmatched junction bases: 7. CDR3 length: 13 residues. Through template switching, a universal primer site was introduced, and the cDNA contained unique molecular identifiers. Via MiXCR, TCRdb re-called the 5' RACE reads, giving one row per CDR3 protein. The table lists about 530,000 distinct CDR3 sequences, approximately 20% of them singletons. Points from the study as a whole: Surplus twin overlap in beta out-of-frame sequences was less pronounced. Models underestimated out-of-frame TCR alpha sharing in monozygotic twins.

This sample was shared with a second study, whose subject was yellow fever vaccine responses in identical twins.

The receptor comes from a woman aged 18-35 years in good health. The chain is built from TRBV20-1 and TRBJ2-7; 11 bases are a match to TRBD2. Sequenced sample: CD4+ T cells sorted from blood. The CDR3 bases are TGCAGTGCTGTAGCGGGGGGGCGCTGGGAGCAGTACGTC. Translating gives CSAVAGGRWEQYV.